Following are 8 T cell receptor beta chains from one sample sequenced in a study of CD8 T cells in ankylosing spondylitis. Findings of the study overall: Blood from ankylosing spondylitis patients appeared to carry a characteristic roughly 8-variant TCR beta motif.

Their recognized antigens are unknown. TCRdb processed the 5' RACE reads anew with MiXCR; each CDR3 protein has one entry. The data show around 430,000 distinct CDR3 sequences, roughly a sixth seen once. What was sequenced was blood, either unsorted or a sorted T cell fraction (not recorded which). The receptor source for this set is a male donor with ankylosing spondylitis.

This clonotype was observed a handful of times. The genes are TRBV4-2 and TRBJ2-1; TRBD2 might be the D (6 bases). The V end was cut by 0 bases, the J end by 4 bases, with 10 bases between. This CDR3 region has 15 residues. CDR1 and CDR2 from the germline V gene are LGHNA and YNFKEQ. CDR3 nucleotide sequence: TGTGCCAGCAGCCAAGAGCCCAGCGGGTACAATGAGCAGTTCTTC. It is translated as CASSQEPSGYNEQFF.

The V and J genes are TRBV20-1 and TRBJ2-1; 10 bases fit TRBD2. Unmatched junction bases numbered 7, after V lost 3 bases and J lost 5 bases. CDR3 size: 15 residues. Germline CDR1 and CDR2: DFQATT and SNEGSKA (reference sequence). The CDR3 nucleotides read TGCAGTGCTAGTCTAGCGGGGGCTCGGGACAATGAGCAGTTCTTC. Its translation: CSASLAGARDNEQFF.

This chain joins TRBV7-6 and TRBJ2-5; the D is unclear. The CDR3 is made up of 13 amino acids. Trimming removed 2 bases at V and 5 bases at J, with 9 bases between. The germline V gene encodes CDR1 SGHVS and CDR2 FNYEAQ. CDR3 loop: CASSLQVRETQYF. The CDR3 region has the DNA TGTGCCAGCAGCTTACAAGTGAGGGAGACCCAGTACTTC.

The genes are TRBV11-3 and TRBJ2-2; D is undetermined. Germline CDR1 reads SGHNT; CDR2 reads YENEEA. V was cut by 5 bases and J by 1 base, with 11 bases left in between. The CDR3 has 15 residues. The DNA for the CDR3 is TGTGCCAGCAGCCCGAGAAAAAAGAACACCGGGGAGCTGTTTTTT. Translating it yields CASSPRKKNTGELFF.

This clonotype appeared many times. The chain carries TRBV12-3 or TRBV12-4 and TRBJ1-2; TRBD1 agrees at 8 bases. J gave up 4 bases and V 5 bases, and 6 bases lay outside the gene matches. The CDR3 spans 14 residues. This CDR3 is CASSRGQGSYGYTF. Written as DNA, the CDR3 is TGTGCCAGCAGTCGCGGACAGGGTTCCTATGGCTACACCTTC.

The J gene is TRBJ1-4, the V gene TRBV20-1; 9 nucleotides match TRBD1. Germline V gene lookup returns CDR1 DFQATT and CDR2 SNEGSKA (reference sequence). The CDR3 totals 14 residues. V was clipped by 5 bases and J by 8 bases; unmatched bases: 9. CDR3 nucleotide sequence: TGCAGTGCTTCATCCGGGACAGGGAAGGAAAAACTGTTTTTT. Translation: CSASSGTGKEKLFF.

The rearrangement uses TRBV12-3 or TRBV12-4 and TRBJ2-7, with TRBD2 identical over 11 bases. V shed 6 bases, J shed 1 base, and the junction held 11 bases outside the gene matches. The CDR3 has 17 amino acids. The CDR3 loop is CASSTGTSGIPSYEQYF. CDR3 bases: TGTGCCAGCAGCACCGGGACTAGCGGCATCCCTTCCTACGAGCAGTACTTC.

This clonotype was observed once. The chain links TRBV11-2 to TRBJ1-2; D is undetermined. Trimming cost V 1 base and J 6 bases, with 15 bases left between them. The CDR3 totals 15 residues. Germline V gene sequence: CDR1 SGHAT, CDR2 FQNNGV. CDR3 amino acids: CASSLALPAVDGYTF. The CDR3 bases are TGTGCCAGCAGCTTAGCCCTCCCCGCGGTGGATGGCTACACCTTC.